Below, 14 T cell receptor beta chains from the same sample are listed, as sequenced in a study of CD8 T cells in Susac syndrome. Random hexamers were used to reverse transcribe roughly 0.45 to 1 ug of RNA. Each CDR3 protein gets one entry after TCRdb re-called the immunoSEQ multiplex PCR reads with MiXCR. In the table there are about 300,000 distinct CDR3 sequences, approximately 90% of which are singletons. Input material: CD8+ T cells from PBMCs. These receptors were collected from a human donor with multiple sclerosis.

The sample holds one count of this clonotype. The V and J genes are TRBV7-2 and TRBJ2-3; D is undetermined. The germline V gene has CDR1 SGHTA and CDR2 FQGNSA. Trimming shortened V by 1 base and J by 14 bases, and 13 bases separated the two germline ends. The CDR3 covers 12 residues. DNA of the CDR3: TGTGCCAGCAGCTTAGGGGTCTTAGCCCCGTATTTT. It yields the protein CASSLGVLAPYF.

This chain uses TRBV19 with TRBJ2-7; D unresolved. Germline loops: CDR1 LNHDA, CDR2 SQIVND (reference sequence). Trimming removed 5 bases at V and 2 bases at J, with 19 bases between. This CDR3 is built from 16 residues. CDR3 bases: TGTGCCAGTAGTGCCTCGGCAACGGGTTTCACCTACGAGCAGTACTTC. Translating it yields CASSASATGFTYEQYF.

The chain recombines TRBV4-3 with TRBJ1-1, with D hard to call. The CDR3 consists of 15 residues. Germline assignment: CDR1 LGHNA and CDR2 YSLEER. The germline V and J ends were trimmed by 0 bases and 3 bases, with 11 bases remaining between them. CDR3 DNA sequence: TGCGCCAGCAGCCAAGATGGCAGGAGGGACACTGAAGCTTTCTTT. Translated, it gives CASSQDGRRDTEAFF.

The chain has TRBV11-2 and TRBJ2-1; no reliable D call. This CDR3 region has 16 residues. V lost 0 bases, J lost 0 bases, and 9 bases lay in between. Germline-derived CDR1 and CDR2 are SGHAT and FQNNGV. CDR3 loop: CASSLEVVSSYNEQFF. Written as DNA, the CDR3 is TGTGCCAGCAGCTTAGAGGTGGTTAGCTCCTACAATGAGCAGTTCTTC. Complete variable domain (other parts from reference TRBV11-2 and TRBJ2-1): EAGVAQSPRYKIIEKRQSVAFWCNPISGHATLYWYQQILGQGPKLLIQFQNNGVVDDSQLPKDRFSAERLKGVDSTLKIQPAKLEDSAVYLCASSLEVVSSYNEQFFGPGTRLTVL.

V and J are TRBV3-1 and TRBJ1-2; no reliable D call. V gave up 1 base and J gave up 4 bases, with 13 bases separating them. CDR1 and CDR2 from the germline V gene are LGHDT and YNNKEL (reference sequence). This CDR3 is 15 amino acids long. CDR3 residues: CASSQGSRSVYGYTF. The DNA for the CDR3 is TGTGCCAGCAGCCAAGGCAGTAGGTCGGTCTATGGCTACACCTTC.

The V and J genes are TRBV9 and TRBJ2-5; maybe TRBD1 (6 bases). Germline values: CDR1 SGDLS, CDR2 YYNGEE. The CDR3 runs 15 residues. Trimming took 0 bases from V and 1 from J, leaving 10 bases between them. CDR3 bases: TGTGCCAGCAGCGTAGACGGCAGGGGCCAAGAGACCCAGTACTTC. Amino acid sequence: CASSVDGRGQETQYF.

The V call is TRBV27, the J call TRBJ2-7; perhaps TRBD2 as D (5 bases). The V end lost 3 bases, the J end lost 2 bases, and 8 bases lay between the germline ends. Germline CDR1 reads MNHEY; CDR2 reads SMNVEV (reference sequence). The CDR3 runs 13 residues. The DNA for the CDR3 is TGTGCCAGCAGTTTCGGGAAAACCTACGAGCAGTACTTC. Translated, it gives CASSFGKTYEQYF.

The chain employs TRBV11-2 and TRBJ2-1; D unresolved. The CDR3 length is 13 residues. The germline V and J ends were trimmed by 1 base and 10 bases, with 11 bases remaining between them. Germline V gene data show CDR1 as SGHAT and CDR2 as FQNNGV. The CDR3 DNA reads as TGTGCCAGCAGCTTAGGTCCTGGGCGGGAGCAGTTCTTC. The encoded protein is CASSLGPGREQFF. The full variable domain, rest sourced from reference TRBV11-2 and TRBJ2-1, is EAGVAQSPRYKIIEKRQSVAFWCNPISGHATLYWYQQILGQGPKLLIQFQNNGVVDDSQLPKDRFSAERLKGVDSTLKIQPAKLEDSAVYLCASSLGPGREQFFGPGTRLTVL.

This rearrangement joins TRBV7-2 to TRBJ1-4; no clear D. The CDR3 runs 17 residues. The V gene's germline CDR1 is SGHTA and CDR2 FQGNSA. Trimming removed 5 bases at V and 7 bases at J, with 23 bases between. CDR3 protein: CASSVGGGLIPIEKLFF. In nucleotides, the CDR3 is TGTGCCAGCAGCGTAGGTGGAGGGCTGATCCCAATTGAAAAACTGTTTTTT.

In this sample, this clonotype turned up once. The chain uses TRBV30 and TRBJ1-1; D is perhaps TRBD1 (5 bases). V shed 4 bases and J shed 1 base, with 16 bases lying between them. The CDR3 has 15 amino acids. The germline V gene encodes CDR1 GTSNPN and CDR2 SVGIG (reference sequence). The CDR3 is CAWTESLGGNTEAFF. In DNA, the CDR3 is TGTGCCTGGACTGAGAGCCTGGGGGGGAACACTGAAGCTTTCTTT.

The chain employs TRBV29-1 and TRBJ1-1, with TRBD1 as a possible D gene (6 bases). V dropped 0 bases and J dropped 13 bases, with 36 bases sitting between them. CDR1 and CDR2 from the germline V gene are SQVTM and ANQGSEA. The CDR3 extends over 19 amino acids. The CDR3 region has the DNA TGCAGCGTTGAAGATCTAGAATCACAGGGTAATGAGCCAGGACCGATGTTTTTCTTT. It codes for CSVEDLESQGNEPGPMFFF.

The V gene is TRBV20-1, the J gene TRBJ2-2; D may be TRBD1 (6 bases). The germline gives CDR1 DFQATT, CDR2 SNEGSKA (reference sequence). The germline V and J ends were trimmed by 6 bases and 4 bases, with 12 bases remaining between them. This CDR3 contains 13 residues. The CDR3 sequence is CSAPRGATGELFF. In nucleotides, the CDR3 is TGCAGTGCACCCAGGGGTGCCACCGGGGAGCTGTTTTTT.

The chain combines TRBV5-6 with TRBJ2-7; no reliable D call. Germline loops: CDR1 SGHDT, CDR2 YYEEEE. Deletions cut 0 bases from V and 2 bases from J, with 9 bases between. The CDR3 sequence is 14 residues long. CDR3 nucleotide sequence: TGTGCCAGCAGCTTGGCTCGCGCTGCCTACGAGCAGTACTTC. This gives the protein CASSLARAAYEQYF. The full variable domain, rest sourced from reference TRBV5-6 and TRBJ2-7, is DAGVTQSPTHLIKTRGQQVTLRCSPKSGHDTVSWYQQALGQGPQFIFQYYEEEERQRGNFPDRFSGHQFPNYSSELNVNALLLGDSALYLCASSLARAAYEQYFGPGTRLTVT.

In nucleotides, the CDR3 is TGTGCCAGCAGTCCTACTAGAAATGAGCAGTTCTTC. Protein: CASSPTRNEQFF. The rearrangement links TRBV12-3 or TRBV12-4 to TRBJ2-1, with D maybe TRBD2 (5 bases). Deletions cut 5 bases from V and 7 bases from J, with 9 bases between. This CDR3 spans 12 amino acids.